The 14 T cell receptor beta chains reported below all come from one sample, sequenced in a study of Ad26.COV2.S vaccination and SARS-CoV-2 variants. Assay used: immunoSEQ multiplex PCR; TCRdb lists only in-frame clones, some missing. Among fewer than 50,000 clones listed, around 83% were seen once. Sequenced material: peripheral blood, taken after recovery from COVID-19. The receptors here all came from a human donor who had recovered from COVID-19.

This chain connects TRBV10-3 to TRBJ2-7; D call uncertain. The CDR3 length is 15 residues. Trimming cost V 6 bases and J 0 bases, with 15 bases left between them. From germline, CDR1 is ENHRY and CDR2 SYGVKD. This CDR3 is CAIRAGGAHSYEQYF. Here the CDR3 DNA reads TGTGCCATCAGAGCAGGCGGCGCCCACTCCTACGAGCAGTACTTC.

This sequence joins TRBV5-1 and TRBJ2-7, with D uncertain. Germline values: CDR1 SGHRS, CDR2 YFSETQ. Between the trimmed V and J ends, which lost 0 bases and 6 bases, there was a span of 10 bases. The CDR3 is made up of 13 amino acids. In nucleotides, the CDR3 is TGCGCCAGCAGCTTGGTAGGGCCGGGCGAGCAGTACTTC. Protein product: CASSLVGPGEQYF.

J is TRBJ2-2 and V is TRBV5-1; D is unresolved. Trimming shortened V by 5 bases and J by 6 bases, and 20 bases separated the two germline ends. CDR3 length equals 16 residues. Looked up from germline, CDR1 is SGHRS and CDR2 is YFSETQ. CDR3 coding DNA: TGCGCCAGCAGTTGGTTCGGAGAACCAGGCGCCGGGGAGCTGTTTTTT. Amino acid sequence: CASSWFGEPGAGELFF.

This chain uses TRBV2 with TRBJ1-6; D not resolved. Trimming took off 2 bases at V and 0 bases at J, with 14 bases between the two ends. The CDR3 is made up of 18 amino acids. Per germline, CDR1 SNHLY and CDR2 FYNNEI. The DNA of the CDR3 is TGTGCCAGCAGTGAAATCCCAGGCACGAGCTCCTATAATTCACCCCTCCACTTT. It translates to CASSEIPGTSSYNSPLHF.

This sequence joins TRBV12-3 or TRBV12-4 and TRBJ1-1; D is uncertain. The CDR3 consists of 13 residues. V shed 2 bases and J shed 3 bases, with 7 bases lying between them. The CDR3 protein is CASSLTVYTEAFF. CDR3 in DNA: TGTGCCAGCAGTTTAACAGTTTACACTGAAGCTTTCTTT.

V is TRBV5-5 and J is TRBJ1-4, with D possibly being TRBD1 (6 bases). The germline CDR1 and CDR2 sequences are SGHKS and YYEKEE (reference sequence). With 0 bases removed from V and 8 bases from J, the gap between germline ends came to 14 bases. The CDR3 length is 15 residues. The CDR3 spells CASSLVGGREEKLFF. DNA for the CDR3: TGTGCCAGCAGCTTGGTCGGGGGGCGTGAGGAAAAACTGTTTTTT.

The chain has TRBV18 and TRBJ1-2; D is unclear. The length of the CDR3 is 13 residues. Germline V gives CDR1 KGHSH, CDR2 LQKENI. V dropped 0 bases and J dropped 6 bases, with 8 bases sitting between them. The CDR3 nucleotides read TGTGCCAGCTCACCACCGGCAGAAGATGGCTACACCTTC. As protein: CASSPPAEDGYTF. The complete variable domain, with remaining parts taken from reference TRBV18 and TRBJ1-2, reads NAGVMQNPRHLVRRRGQEARLRCSPMKGHSHVYWYRQLPEEGLKFMVYLQKENIIDESGMPKERFSAEFPKEGPSILRIQQVVRGDSAAYFCASSPPAEDGYTFGSGTRLTVV.

The chain carries TRBV5-4 and TRBJ1-2; D is possibly TRBD1 (6 bases). Trimming stripped 4 bases from V and 0 bases from J, with 16 bases between. CDR3 length: 16 residues. Germline-derived CDR1 and CDR2 are SGHNT and YYREEE (reference sequence). DNA for the CDR3: TGTGCCAGCAGCCGTCGGGACACTACGTCTAACTATGGCTACACCTTC. This codes for CASSRRDTTSNYGYTF.

This clone was detected a few times. The CDR3 nucleotides read TGTGCCAGCAGCTGGGCAGGGGGATCGGCCGGGGAGCTGTTTTTT. Residues: CASSWAGGSAGELFF. The chain uses TRBV5-6 and TRBJ2-2, with 7 bases lining up with TRBD1. The V gene end was trimmed by 3 bases and the J gene end by 6 bases; junction bases not matched to a gene: 8. The CDR3 is 15 residues long. From germline, CDR1 is SGHDT and CDR2 YYEEEE.

The rearrangement links TRBV29-1 to TRBJ1-1; 7 nucleotides align to TRBD1. Germline V CDR1 and CDR2: SQVTM, ANQGSEA. There are 11 residues in the CDR3. Germline trimming cut 7 bases from V and 7 bases from J; bases unmatched to any gene: 6. The CDR3: CSGGDRYEAFF. The DNA of the CDR3 is TGCAGCGGGGGGGACAGATATGAAGCTTTCTTT.

CDR3 region: CASSPRGSGGGDTQYF. CDR3 DNA: TGTGCCAGCAGCCCCCGGGGTAGCGGGGGAGGTGATACGCAGTATTTT. The chain links TRBV5-4 to TRBJ2-3; 9 bases map to TRBD2. Germline values: CDR1 SGHNT, CDR2 YYREEE (reference sequence). V lost 4 bases to trimming and J lost 6 bases; unmatched junction nucleotides: 12. This CDR3 comprises 16 residues.

The gene calls are TRBV11-2 and TRBJ2-1; D is ambiguous. Per the germline V gene, CDR1 is SGHAT and CDR2 is FQNNGV. Trimming cost V 3 bases and J 2 bases, with 5 bases left between them. The CDR3 totals 13 residues. The CDR3 reads CASSFSTYNEQFF. CDR3 DNA sequence: TGTGCCAGCAGCTTTAGCACCTACAATGAGCAGTTCTTC. The complete variable domain, with remaining parts taken from reference TRBV11-2 and TRBJ2-1, reads EAGVAQSPRYKIIEKRQSVAFWCNPISGHATLYWYQQILGQGPKLLIQFQNNGVVDDSQLPKDRFSAERLKGVDSTLKIQPAKLEDSAVYLCASSFSTYNEQFFGPGTRLTVL.

This clone was picked up one time. The chain is built from TRBV3-1 (or the pseudogene TRBV3-2) and TRBJ2-6; maybe TRBD2 (5 bases). The CDR3 covers 17 residues. V was pared by 1 base and J by 1 base, with 11 bases between. CDR1 is LGHDT, CDR2 YNNKEL, per germline (reference sequence). CDR3 loop: CASSQGRVVSGANVLTF. CDR3 nucleotides: TGTGCCAGCAGCCAAGGGCGGGTCGTTTCTGGGGCCAACGTCCTGACTTTC.

The genes are TRBV5-1 and TRBJ2-7; TRBD2 aligns across 8 bases. Trimming removed 0 bases from V and 2 bases from J; junction bases left unmatched: 10. Germline loops: CDR1 SGHRS, CDR2 YFSETQ. CDR3 size: 17 residues. CDR3 in amino acids: CASSLESEREFTYEQYF. The CDR3 nucleotides read TGCGCCAGCAGCTTGGAATCGGAGCGGGAGTTCACCTACGAGCAGTACTTC.